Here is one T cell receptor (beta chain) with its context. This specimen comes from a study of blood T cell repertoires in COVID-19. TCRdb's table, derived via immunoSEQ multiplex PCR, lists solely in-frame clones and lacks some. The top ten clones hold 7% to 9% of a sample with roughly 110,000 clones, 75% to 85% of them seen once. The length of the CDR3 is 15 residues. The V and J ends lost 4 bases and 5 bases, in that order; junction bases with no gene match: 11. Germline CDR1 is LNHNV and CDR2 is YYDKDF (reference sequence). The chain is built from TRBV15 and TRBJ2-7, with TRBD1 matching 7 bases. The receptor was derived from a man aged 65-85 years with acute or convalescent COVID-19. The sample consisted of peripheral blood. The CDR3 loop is CATSKPGTARNEQYF. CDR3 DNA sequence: TGTGCCACCAGCAAACCCGGGACAGCGAGGAACGAGCAGTACTTC.